The clone carrying this T cell receptor beta chain was observed many times. Its antigen is undetermined. RNA transcripts gave rise to amplified TCR beta CDR3 regions. The study used the HTBI primer set for a first-round RT-PCR of the TCR CDR3. TCRdb recomputed calls from the multiplex PCR reads with MiXCR, one row per CDR3 protein. This table holds around 300,000 distinct CDR3 sequences, approximately 14% found once. This specimen belongs to a study of T cells in Graves' hyperthyroidism and ophthalmopathy. Study results and caveats: It was a median about 7.1 months before onset that the model predicted ophthalmopathy.

Germline CDR1 reads LGHDT; CDR2 reads YNNKEL (reference sequence). Trimming took off 7 bases at V and 0 bases at J, with 12 bases between the two ends. The CDR3 totals 14 residues. The TCR sequence derives from a woman in her forties or fifties with Graves' hyperthyroidism that later progressed to Graves' ophthalmopathy. This chain connects TRBV3-1 to TRBJ1-1; D possibly corresponds to TRBD1 (5 bases). The sequencing sample was made of blood. The CDR3 protein is CASKARQLNTEAFF. For the CDR3, the DNA is TGTGCCAGCAAGGCCCGACAGCTGAACACTGAAGCTTTCTTT.